This T cell receptor beta chain was sequenced during a study of T cells in Graves' hyperthyroidism and ophthalmopathy (dated by TCRdb to about 2019). Regarding the study in general: Peripheral blood was sampled at the time of initial diagnosis, prior to any treatment. To identify TCR V-J signatures that set the groups apart, the researchers used a discovery cohort of more than 95 patients, made up of under 50 with Graves' ophthalmopathy and about 55 with stable Graves' hyperthyroidism. Prospective prediction of ophthalmopathy was tested in an independent validation cohort consisting of fewer than 20 hyperthyroidism patients and around 16 patients who later progressed to ophthalmopathy. For training and testing, the approximately 92 patients in the discovery cohort were randomly divided in a 7:3 ratio. In roughly six Graves' hyperthyroidism patients, the study also compared T-cell repertoires from thyroid tissue with T-cell repertoires from blood. After blood sampling, hyperthyroidism patients were treated with methimazole at a starting dose of 30 mg daily, and ophthalmopathy patients were treated with high-dose intravenous methylprednisolone. The paper reports TCR Vbeta CDR3 sequencing of fewer than 150 peripheral blood samples: fewer than 50 ophthalmopathy, about 75 hyperthyroidism and 17 progressor patients. The paper's findings and limits, for the study overall: Most expanded thyroid clonotypes (frequency above 0.001) were also found in blood, which suggests that blood repertoires may mirror thyroid immune responses. Sample size was not statistically predetermined, and blinding of investigators to group allocation was not performed. In validation, the model predicted progression to ophthalmopathy with approximately 71% sensitivity and about 73% specificity, a median of 6.5 months before onset. A model built on a 13 V-J signature distinguished ophthalmopathy from stable hyperthyroidism, reaching 85% to 90% sensitivity and 81.08% specificity in cross-validation and 80%/75% in testing.

From the cysteine up to the phenylalanine, the CDR3 has a length of 16 residues. Here the CDR3 DNA is all that survives: 48 bases in frame from base 1. V sheds 0 bases and J sheds 4 bases, leaving 14 bases between their ends. The germline V gene supplies CDR1 SGHRS and CDR2 YFSETQ. TCR beta CDR3 regions were amplified from RNA transcripts. For the first round of RT-PCR on the TCR CDR3, the HTBI primer set was used together with the Qiagen OneStep RT-PCR kit. A second multiplex PCR round built the libraries, followed by size selection and purification. Libraries were sequenced paired-end with 100 bp reads on an Illumina HiSeq2000. The original methods were these. SOAPnuke was used to process the raw data, with reads discarded if the reads contained adapters or uncalled bases, had a mean Phred below 15, or lacked an exact constant-primer or identifier match. COPE v1.2.5 was used to merge the high-quality paired reads, and each unique nucleotide sequence was defined as a clonotype. MiTCR v1.1 was used to align the clonotypes against IMGT TRBV, TRBD and TRBJ reference segments. Analysis was restricted to V-J combinations with a frequency above 0.0001, which covered roughly 99% of repertoires. The TCS score was defined as F50 (clonal expansion) divided by E x V (chaos), with BLOSUM62-based TCRdist calculated between CDR3 peptides within each V-J. Welch's t-statistics and random forest reduced fewer than 550 V-J features to fewer than 15, which were used in a naive Bayes classifier (R e1071). Starting from the raw public reads, TCRdb applied fastp trimming at Q25, assembled clones with MiXCR and retained in-frame beta chains. Rows matching on CDR3 protein sequence are summarized as one entry with the most common DNA and genes. The V and J calls, along with clone size, are taken from TCRdb and not from the paper's own processing. A total of 130,000 to 150,000 distinct CDR3 sequences appear in this sample, around 21% of them only once. The ten largest make up about 67% of the sample.

Hyperthyroidism patients were newly diagnosed, with disease duration under 2 months, and aged 18 to 65 years. Exclusion was applied to patients with uncontrolled infections, other autoimmune diseases, pregnancy or lactation. Clinical symptoms, serum thyroxine and TRAb, thyroid ultrasound, and orbital computed tomography formed the basis for the diagnoses. For progressor patients, blood was drawn at the first diagnosis of hyperthyroidism, before any ophthalmopathy symptoms had appeared. Ficoll-Paque density gradient centrifugation was used to isolate PBMCs from around 10 ml of fresh peripheral blood. Patients classed as progressors first received a Graves' hyperthyroidism diagnosis and then went on to develop ophthalmopathy during follow-up. Total RNA was extracted using Trizol reagent, and RNA quality was assessed on an Agilent 2100 Bioanalyzer. This clonotype was recorded many times. Its binding antigen is unknown. The input lacks base qualities; no much larger clone sits a single base away.

Sequencing was done on a sample of blood. This receptor was obtained from a woman aged 45-65 years with Graves' hyperthyroidism that later progressed to Graves' ophthalmopathy. This sequence uses TRBV5-1 and TRBJ2-1, with a tentative D gene TRBD2 over 5 matching bases. The nucleotide sequence reads TGCGCCAGCAGCTTGGGCGCGGGTGGGTTTTACAATGAGCAGTTCTTC. Its coded protein is CASSLGAGGFYNEQFF.